A single sample is the source of the 21 T cell receptor beta chains below, sequenced in a study of human T cells and chemical hapten exposure. Each CDR3 protein is one row after TCRdb ran MiXCR on the RACE reads. The sample gives around 300,000 distinct CDR3 sequences, 7.5% to 8% of which show up once; about 1.1% is in the top ten. The time point is: pre-sensitization, week 0. Treatment denoted: therapeutic diphenylcyclopropenone sensitization with weekly scalp DPC. The sample here was whole blood, taken in connection with sensitization to the hapten diphenylcyclopropenone (DPC). The receptor set was obtained from a man between 18 and 35 years old with alopecia areata. Some clones in this sample may be carry-over from other donors' samples.

This clonotype was detected ten times or more. V usage is TRBV20-1 and J usage is TRBJ1-4, with a tentative D call TRBD1 (5 bases). CDR3 length: 13 residues. CDR1 and CDR2 from the germline V gene are DFQATT and SNEGSKA (reference sequence). The ends were cut back, 3 bases at V and 2 bases at J, with 7 bases in the middle. In nucleotides, the CDR3 is TGCAGTGCTAGTGGGGCGACTAATGAAAAACTGTTTTTT. It encodes CSASGATNEKLFF.

This clonotype was recorded a few times. This rearrangement joins TRBV7-2 to TRBJ2-5, with TRBD2 matching over 11 bases. V shed 3 bases, J shed 0 bases, and the junction held 6 bases outside the gene matches. The CDR3 covers 17 residues. Germline loops: CDR1 SGHTA, CDR2 FQGNSA. The CDR3 region is CASSFVTTSGDQETQYF. Here the CDR3 DNA reads TGTGCCAGCAGCTTTGTAACGACTAGCGGGGACCAAGAGACCCAGTACTTC.

This clonotype was detected only a few times. The chain is built from TRBV2 and TRBJ1-6; no firm D call. The CDR3 extends over 12 amino acids. Germline CDR1 is SNHLY and CDR2 is FYNNEI. The V gene lost 6 bases and the J gene lost 12 bases, with 12 bases spanning the gap. The CDR3 DNA is TGTGCCAGCAGGGAGACCGCCAGACCCCTCCACTTT. Translated: CASRETARPLHF.

In its sample, this clonotype was seen a few times. The chain recombines TRBV7-3 with TRBJ1-1, with D possibly TRBD1 on 6 matching bases. Germline values: CDR1 SGHTA, CDR2 FQGTGA. CDR3 length: 13 amino acids. V was cut by 2 bases and J by 7 bases, with 11 bases left in between. The CDR3 region is CASSLSPTGEAFF. For the CDR3, the DNA is TGTGCCAGCAGCTTATCCCCGACAGGTGAAGCTTTCTTT.

This chain connects TRBV20-1 to TRBJ1-6; 8 bases map to TRBD1. Germline trimming cut 4 bases from V and 5 bases from J; bases unmatched to any gene: 7. CDR3 size: 15 residues. CDR1 is DFQATT and CDR2 is SNEGSKA in the germline V gene (reference sequence). CDR3 protein: CSAKGQEIHNSPLHF. CDR3 DNA: TGCAGTGCTAAGGGACAGGAAATTCATAATTCACCCCTCCACTTT.

This clonotype appeared many times. The chain employs TRBV4-2 and TRBJ2-5; 7 bases align to TRBD1. In germline, CDR1 is LGHNA, CDR2 YNFKEQ. V lost 6 bases to trimming and J lost 1 base; unmatched junction nucleotides: 8. CDR3 length: 15 amino acids. In DNA form, the CDR3 reads TGTGCCAGCAGTCCCGGGACAGACTTCCAAGAGACCCAGTACTTC. It translates to CASSPGTDFQETQYF.

This clonotype has more than one count but fewer than ten. CDR3: CASSLEAHNEQFF. The CDR3 DNA sequence: TGCGCCAGCAGCTTAGAGGCCCACAATGAGCAGTTCTTC. The chain carries TRBV5-1 and TRBJ2-1; D is unresolved. Looked up from germline, CDR1 is SGHRS and CDR2 is YFSETQ. The germline V and J ends were trimmed by 2 bases and 5 bases, with 8 bases remaining between them. The CDR3 sequence is 13 residues long.

This clonotype was counted between two and nine times. The chain recombines TRBV6-6 with TRBJ2-7; D call uncertain. This CDR3 has 12 residues. CDR1 and CDR2 (germline): MNHNY, SVGAGI (reference sequence). With 2 bases removed from V and 4 bases from J, the gap between germline ends came to 6 bases. This CDR3 is CASSYTRYEQYF. DNA for the CDR3: TGTGCCAGCAGTTACACGAGGTACGAGCAGTACTTC.

This clonotype was detected only a few times. This sequence joins TRBV6-2 or TRBV6-3 and TRBJ1-6, with 7 bases aligning to TRBD1. The V segment lost 6 bases and the J segment 13 bases; nucleotides outside the gene matches: 15. Per the germline V gene, CDR1 is MNHEY and CDR2 is SVGEGT. The CDR3 sequence is 15 residues long. The CDR3 here is CASSTPDRVDPPLHF. The CDR3 nucleotides are TGTGCCAGCAGCACCCCCGACAGGGTGGATCCGCCCCTCCACTTT.

Only a few counts were recorded for this clonotype. The genes are TRBV5-1 and TRBJ2-1; D call uncertain. Germline V CDR1 and CDR2: SGHRS, YFSETQ. V gave up 0 bases and J gave up 9 bases, with 7 bases separating them. The CDR3 covers 12 residues. The CDR3 loop reads CASSLEFGEQFF. In DNA form, the CDR3 reads TGCGCCAGCAGCTTGGAGTTCGGTGAGCAGTTCTTC.

V is TRBV10-3 and J is TRBJ2-2; D might be TRBD1 (5 bases). Germline V lookup: CDR1 ENHRY, CDR2 SYGVKD. The CDR3 runs to 16 residues. The V and J ends lost 3 bases and 0 bases respectively, with 11 bases between them. In DNA form, the CDR3 reads TGTGCCATCAGTGAATCAGGGATTACGAACACCGGGGAGCTGTTTTTT. Protein product: CAISESGITNTGELFF.

This clonotype has ten or more counts. This chain joins TRBV25-1 and TRBJ2-1, with 10 bases lining up with TRBD1. The germline gives CDR1 MGHDK, CDR2 SYGVNS. The CDR3 has 16 residues. Unmatched junction bases numbered 6, after V lost 7 bases and J lost 0 bases. The CDR3 DNA is TGTGCCAGCAAAGGACAGGGGGTGGTCTCCTACAATGAGCAGTTCTTC. Protein sequence: CASKGQGVVSYNEQFF.

This clonotype was counted between two and nine times. The chain uses TRBV7-9 and TRBJ2-5; TRBD1 agrees at 8 bases. J lost 2 bases, V lost 7 bases, and 3 bases had no gene match. Germline-derived CDR1 and CDR2 are SEHNR and FQNEAQ (reference sequence). This CDR3 region has 13 residues. The CDR3 DNA sequence: TGTGCCAGCAACGGACAGGGACAAGAGACCCAGTACTTC. Its translation: CASNGQGQETQYF.

The V and J genes are TRBV4-3 and TRBJ2-2; no definite D call. V was cut by 4 bases and J by 3 bases, with 9 bases left in between. Germline values: CDR1 LGHNA, CDR2 YSLEER. This CDR3 comprises 14 residues. The CDR3, as DNA: TGCGCCAGCAGCCGAGAGGCGTACACCGGGGAGCTGTTTTTT. This encodes CASSREAYTGELFF.

The chain links TRBV2 to TRBJ1-1; D is possibly TRBD1 (5 bases). From germline, CDR1 is SNHLY and CDR2 FYNNEI. Deletions cut 5 bases from V and 4 bases from J, with 14 bases between. The CDR3 loop spans 14 amino acids. DNA of the CDR3: TGTGCCAGCAGTTTAACCGGGCAGGGCACTGAAGCTTTCTTT. Translating gives CASSLTGQGTEAFF.

This clonotype was found a few times. This chain uses TRBV24-1 with TRBJ2-5; the D is unclear. Trimming left V 6 bases short and J 1 base short, with 14 bases between. The CDR3 totals 15 residues. Germline V gene sequence: CDR1 KGHDR, CDR2 SFDVKD. CDR3 in amino acids: CATSPDTASQETQYF. DNA of the CDR3: TGTGCCACCAGTCCCGACACCGCCTCCCAAGAGACCCAGTACTTC.

J is TRBJ1-5 and V is TRBV9; no reliable D call. Trimming removed 0 bases at V and 1 base at J, with 11 bases between. CDR3 size: 16 residues. Per germline, CDR1 SGDLS and CDR2 YYNGEE. The CDR3 bases are TGTGCCAGCAGCGTAGAGGCCGACGGAAGCAATCAGCCCCAGCATTTT. The encoded protein is CASSVEADGSNQPQHF.

There are a few counts of this clonotype. J is TRBJ1-1 and V is TRBV20-1; TRBD1 is a possible D gene (6 bases). CDR3 length equals 14 residues. V gave up 2 bases and J gave up 0 bases, with 10 bases separating them. In germline, CDR1 is DFQATT, CDR2 SNEGSKA (reference sequence). The chain's CDR3 is CSARPGQLNTEAFF. The CDR3, as DNA: TGCAGTGCTAGACCTGGACAGCTGAACACTGAAGCTTTCTTT.

This clonotype has more than one count but fewer than ten. The V gene is TRBV27, the J gene TRBJ1-6; D perhaps matches TRBD1 (5 bases). Germline V CDR1 and CDR2: MNHEY, SMNVEV (reference sequence). CDR3 size: 15 residues. The germline V and J ends were trimmed by 6 bases and 14 bases, with 23 bases remaining between them. CDR3 region: CASRSSGTPIGALHF. In nucleotides, the CDR3 is TGTGCCAGCAGATCCTCCGGGACCCCCATCGGGGCCCTCCACTTT.

The rearrangement links TRBV7-2 to TRBJ2-3; tentatively, D is TRBD2 (5 bases). Per germline, CDR1 SGHTA and CDR2 FQGNSA. V shed 5 bases and J shed 4 bases, with 13 bases lying between them. The CDR3 spans 14 residues. CDR3 loop: CASSRSGAADTQYF. The CDR3 DNA reads TGTGCCAGCAGCCGGAGCGGAGCGGCAGATACGCAGTATTTT.

This clonotype was counted a few times. The chain employs TRBV4-3 and TRBJ2-7; D is perhaps TRBD1 (5 bases). Germline V lookup: CDR1 LGHNA, CDR2 YSLEER. This CDR3 has 16 residues. V shed 0 bases and J shed 0 bases, with 12 bases lying between them. In nucleotides, the CDR3 is TGCGCCAGCAGCCAAGATATCCCTGGGGCCTCCTACGAGCAGTACTTC. Its translation is CASSQDIPGASYEQYF.